These 15 T cell receptor beta chains were sequenced from one sample in a study of blood T cell repertoires in COVID-19. Here immunoSEQ multiplex PCR was the method, and the copy in TCRdb shows in-frame clones only, minus some. Of over 250,000 clones in the sample, more than 85% were seen once. What was sequenced was peripheral blood. These receptors were taken from a person in their late teens or twenties with COVID-19, enrolled during active disease.

This clone occurred once. This chain joins TRBV6-2 or TRBV6-3 and TRBJ1-5; 7 nucleotides match TRBD1. The junction had 10 bases not matched to a gene; V was cut back by 2 bases and J by 6 bases. CDR1 and CDR2 from the germline V gene are MNHEY and SVGEGT. There are 16 residues in the CDR3. For the CDR3, the DNA is TGTGCCAGCAGTTACCGCGGGGCAGGGGGAAGTCAGCCCCAGCATTTT. Translating gives CASSYRGAGGSQPQHF.

In this sample, this clone turned up once. This chain uses TRBV14 with TRBJ1-2; perhaps TRBD1 as D (6 bases). V gave up 0 bases and J gave up 0 bases, with 14 bases separating them. CDR3 length equals 17 residues. Germline V CDR1 and CDR2: SGHDN, FVKESK. As DNA, the CDR3 is TGTGCCAGCAGCCAAGATCCGAGGACAGCGGCTAACTATGGCTACACCTTC. As protein: CASSQDPRTAANYGYTF.

V usage is TRBV10-3 and J usage is TRBJ2-5, with 8 bases lining up with TRBD1. CDR1 is ENHRY and CDR2 is SYGVKD in the germline V gene. This CDR3 has 17 residues. V was pared by 4 bases and J by 0 bases, with 10 bases of the junction left unmatched. CDR3 loop: CAISGGEDRGYQETQYF. CDR3 nucleotides: TGTGCCATCAGTGGGGGGGAAGACAGGGGCTACCAAGAGACCCAGTACTTC.

The chain's CDR3 is CASSGRTFTDTQYF. The CDR3 coding sequence is TGTGCCAGCAGTGGGAGGACTTTCACAGATACGCAGTATTTT. The V and J genes are TRBV2 and TRBJ2-3; a possible D gene is TRBD2 (5 bases). Germline-derived CDR1 and CDR2 are SNHLY and FYNNEI. The length of the CDR3 is 14 residues. Trimming cost V 4 bases and J 2 bases, with 10 bases left between them.

The chain links TRBV12-5 to TRBJ2-3, with TRBD1 as a possible D gene (5 bases). The CDR3 is made up of 11 amino acids. Looked up from germline, CDR1 is LGHNT and CDR2 is FRNRAP. V lost 7 bases and J lost 8, with 10 bases in between. The CDR3: CASARATTQYF. Here the CDR3 DNA reads TGTGCTAGTGCCAGGGCTACTACGCAGTATTTT.

This chain uses TRBV19 with TRBJ1-2; TRBD1 matches 8 bases. The V gene's germline CDR1 is LNHDA and CDR2 SQIVND (reference sequence). The CDR3 has 13 amino acids. The V segment lost 6 bases and the J segment 4 bases; nucleotides outside the gene matches: 4. The CDR3: CASRGTGAYGYTF. The DNA of the CDR3 is TGTGCCAGTAGGGGGACAGGAGCCTATGGCTACACCTTC.

The genes are TRBV28 and TRBJ2-7, with 9 bases identical to TRBD1. The V gene end was trimmed by 4 bases and the J gene end by 6 bases; junction bases not matched to a gene: 10. The CDR3 covers 15 residues. CDR1 is MDHEN and CDR2 is SYDVKM in the germline V gene. The CDR3 loop reads CASSSDPQGAGEQYF. CDR3 coding DNA: TGTGCCAGCAGTTCCGACCCACAGGGGGCGGGCGAGCAGTACTTC.

The J gene is TRBJ2-1, the V gene TRBV15; TRBD2 aligns across 11 bases. V gave up 1 base and J gave up 6 bases; unmatched junction bases: 2. There are 15 residues in the CDR3. CDR1 and CDR2 (germline): LNHNV, YYDKDF (reference sequence). The CDR3 DNA follows: TGTGCCACCAGCAGAGTCACTAGCGGGGGCAATGAGCAGTTCTTC. It encodes CATSRVTSGGNEQFF.

The chain combines TRBV6-5 with TRBJ1-4, with 9 bases identical to TRBD1. The CDR3 runs 14 residues. V was pared by 6 bases and J by 7 bases, with 6 bases of the junction left unmatched. Germline-derived CDR1 and CDR2 are MNHEY and SVGAGI. The CDR3 DNA reads as TGTGCCAGCAGGACCGGACAGGGGCGTGAAAAACTGTTTTTT. Translated, it gives CASRTGQGREKLFF.

The rearrangement links TRBV7-9 to TRBJ2-1; TRBD2 matches 9 bases. Unmatched junction bases numbered 13, after V lost 5 bases and J lost 5 bases. In germline, CDR1 is SEHNR, CDR2 FQNEAQ (reference sequence). CDR3 length: 17 residues. In nucleotides, the CDR3 is TGTGCCAGCAGCCCAGGGTATGCTGTAGCGGGAGACAATGAGCAGTTCTTC. Its protein is CASSPGYAVAGDNEQFF.

The chain uses TRBV10-3 and TRBJ2-1; 9 positions match TRBD2. CDR1 and CDR2 from the germline V gene are ENHRY and SYGVKD. The CDR3 is 15 residues long. Losses at the gene ends were 6 bases for V and 9 bases for J; bases not matched to a gene: 12. The CDR3 DNA reads TGTGCCATCAGCGCCCGGGAGAGCGGGAGGCCTGAGCAGTTCTTC. Translation gives CAISARESGRPEQFF.

V is TRBV3-1 (or the pseudogene TRBV3-2) and J is TRBJ2-7, with D maybe TRBD1 (5 bases). The CDR3 is 15 residues long. The germline V gene has CDR1 LGHDT and CDR2 YNNKEL (reference sequence). V lost 1 base and J lost 5, with 15 bases in between. The CDR3 nucleotides are TGTGCCAGCAGCCAAGGAATGGTGGTGGGGCACGAGCAGTACTTC. Residues: CASSQGMVVGHEQYF.

This sequence joins TRBV11-2 and TRBJ1-6, with 11 bases lining up with TRBD1. The CDR3 totals 17 residues. V shed 0 bases, J shed 10 bases, and the junction held 8 bases outside the gene matches. Germline V lookup: CDR1 SGHAT, CDR2 FQNNGV. The CDR3 loop reads CASSLDEGTGGGSPLHF. The CDR3 bases are TGTGCCAGCAGCTTAGATGAGGGGACAGGGGGAGGATCACCCCTCCACTTT.

The chain carries TRBV6-2 or TRBV6-3 and TRBJ1-4; D unclear. The ends were cut back, 6 bases at V and 7 bases at J, with 15 bases in the middle. The CDR3 is 14 residues long. The V gene's germline CDR1 is MNHEY and CDR2 SVGEGT. CDR3 residues: CASSKLYRGEKLFF. The CDR3 DNA is TGTGCCAGCAGCAAACTCTACCGGGGTGAAAAACTGTTTTTT.

V gene TRBV6-6 combines with J gene TRBJ2-5, with D maybe TRBD2 (6 bases). Trimming took 2 bases from V and 5 from J, leaving 15 bases between them. Germline V CDR1 and CDR2: MNHNY, SVGAGI (reference sequence). This CDR3 has 15 amino acids. The CDR3 here is CASSYNKLAGETQYF. CDR3 coding DNA: TGTGCCAGCAGTTACAATAAACTAGCCGGGGAGACCCAGTACTTC.